This entry features one T cell receptor beta chain sequence. Its specificity is unknown. These data belong to a study of read filtering for tumor transcriptome and immune sequencing. Study information: TCR-mapped reads were about 3.5 to 10.27 million with IR-seq versus about 75 to 1,400 with RNA-seq.

Germline V gene lookup returns CDR1 SGHRS and CDR2 YFSETQ. The V segment lost 7 bases and the J segment 8 bases; nucleotides outside the gene matches: 4. The length of the CDR3 is 12 residues. Findings of the study overall: RNA-seq captured clonotypes less deeply and reliably than IR-seq.

From 400 to 450 ng of RNA, a library with molecular barcoded alpha/delta and beta/gamma adaptors was made. From the reads, TCRdb called clonotypes with MiXCR, one entry per CDR3 protein. Among fewer than 25,000 distinct CDR3 sequences listed, 20% to 25% were seen once. V is TRBV5-1 and J is TRBJ2-1, with 9 bases lining up with TRBD1. Sequencing was performed on a population of CD138-negative cells sorted from bone marrow. The clonotype originates from a donor at least 40 years old with multiple myeloma. The CDR3 loop reads CASGYRGHEQFF. The CDR3 nucleotides are TGCGCCAGCGGATACAGGGGGCATGAGCAGTTCTTC.